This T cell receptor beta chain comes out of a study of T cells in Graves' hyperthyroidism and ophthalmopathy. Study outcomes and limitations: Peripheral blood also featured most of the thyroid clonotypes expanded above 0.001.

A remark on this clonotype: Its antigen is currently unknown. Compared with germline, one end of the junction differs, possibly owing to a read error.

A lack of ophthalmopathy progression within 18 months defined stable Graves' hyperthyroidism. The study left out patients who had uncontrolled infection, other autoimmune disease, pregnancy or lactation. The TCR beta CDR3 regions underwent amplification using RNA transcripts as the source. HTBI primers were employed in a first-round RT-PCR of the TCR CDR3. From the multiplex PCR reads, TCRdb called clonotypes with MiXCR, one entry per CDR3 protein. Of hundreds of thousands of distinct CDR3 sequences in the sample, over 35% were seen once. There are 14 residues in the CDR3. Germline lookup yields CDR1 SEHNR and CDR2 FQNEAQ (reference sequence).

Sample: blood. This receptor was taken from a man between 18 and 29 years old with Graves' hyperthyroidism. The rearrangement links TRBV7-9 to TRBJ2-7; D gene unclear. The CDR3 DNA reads TGCGCCAGCAGCCAAAGTCCAGATTACTACGAGCAGTACTTC. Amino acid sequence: CASSQSPDYYEQYF.